This T cell receptor (beta chain) was identified during a study of blood T cell repertoires in COVID-19. Study details: From T cells, B-cell-depleted T cells, or PBMCs came the material, which was cDNA or gDNA.

Germline CDR1 is KGHDR and CDR2 is SFDVKD. This CDR3 is 15 amino acids long. The V gene end was trimmed by 2 bases and the J gene end by 7 bases; junction bases not matched to a gene: 7. Measured with immunoSEQ multiplex PCR; TCRdb has only the in-frame clones, and not every one. The profile shows about 200,000 clones, around 81% of them singletons. Sequencing was performed on peripheral blood. The chain carries TRBV24-1 and TRBJ1-2; TRBD1 aligns across 9 bases. The receptor was isolated from a human donor in a cohort sampled during active COVID-19. CDR3 in amino acids: CATSDSQGARRGYTF. CDR3 nucleotides: TGTGCCACCAGTGATTCACAGGGGGCGCGGCGTGGCTACACCTTC.